Listed below are T cell receptor beta chains from one sample, sequenced in a study of T cell clonotyping in hematopoietic cell transplantation. Sequencing was performed with immunoSEQ multiplex PCR; in TCRdb, only in-frame clones are kept and a portion is missing. The sample records some 5,100 clones, about four fifths being singletons. Sequenced material: peripheral blood mononuclear cells, taken 30 days after allogeneic stem cell transplant. The receptors were sampled from a male patient aged 55-69 years who had an allogeneic stem cell transplant from an unrelated donor, so the T cells may come from the graft donor. Some clones in this sample may be carry-over from other donors' samples. CDR3s include the opening cysteine and the closing phenylalanine or tryptophan. Each record gives: CDR3 protein, CDR3 DNA, V gene, D gene, clone size, CDR3 length, J gene. D genes are given only for firm matches. The size of a clone is reported for some rows only, either as once, few or many, or as a class for expanded clones.

CDR3: CASSTIGVKETQYF
DNA: TGTGCCAGCAGCACCATAGGGGTAAAAGAGACCCAGTACTTC
V: TRBV6-5
D: -
size: medium-sized
length: 14
J: TRBJ2-5

CDR3: CASSDVPHSGYTF
DNA: TGTGCCAGCAGTGACGTGCCCCATTCTGGCTACACCTTC
V: TRBV6-4
D: -
size: -
length: 13
J: TRBJ1-2

CDR3: CASSPESFGPTYEQYF
DNA: TGCGCCAGCAGCCCCGAGTCTTTTGGACCCACCTACGAGCAGTACTTC
V: TRBV4-1
D: -
size: -
length: 16
J: TRBJ2-7

CDR3: CAWERGGTDTQYF
DNA: TGTGCCTGGGAGCGGGGGGGAACAGATACGCAGTATTTT
V: TRBV30
D: TRBD2
size: -
length: 13
J: TRBJ2-3

CDR3: CASSSGTGTGGYTF
DNA: TGTGCCAGCAGCTCAGGTACGGGGACCGGGGGCTACACCTTC
V: TRBV27
D: -
size: -
length: 14
J: TRBJ1-2

CDR3: CASSIKVGTGYTF
DNA: TGTGCCAGCAGTATCAAGGTCGGAACGGGCTACACCTTC
V: TRBV25-1
D: -
size: -
length: 13
J: TRBJ1-2

CDR3: CASSISGGGSDTQYF
DNA: TGTGCCAGCAGCATTAGCGGGGGGGGGTCAGATACGCAGTATTTT
V: TRBV7-2
D: TRBD2
size: once
length: 15
J: TRBJ2-3

CDR3: CASSYGGETQYF
DNA: TGTGCCAGCAGTTACGGTGGTGAGACCCAGTACTTC
V: TRBV6-6
D: -
size: -
length: 12
J: TRBJ2-5

CDR3: CASSLNTQETQYF
DNA: TGTGCCAGCAGCTTAAATACACAAGAGACCCAGTACTTC
V: TRBV11-3
D: -
size: -
length: 13
J: TRBJ2-5

CDR3: CASSRPRNEQFF
DNA: TGTGCCAGCAGCAGACCGCGCAATGAGCAGTTCTTC
V: TRBV6-6
D: -
size: -
length: 12
J: TRBJ2-1

CDR3: CASRPESVGYNEQFF
DNA: TGTGCCAGCAGACCTGAATCCGTGGGCTACAATGAGCAGTTCTTC
V: TRBV7-6
D: -
size: -
length: 15
J: TRBJ2-1

CDR3: CASSMTGSRNTEAFF
DNA: TGTGCCAGCAGTATGACAGGGTCGCGCAACACTGAAGCTTTCTTT
V: TRBV2
D: TRBD1
size: -
length: 15
J: TRBJ1-1

CDR3: CASSLGTFSSYEQYF
DNA: TGTGCCAGCAGCCTTGGGACTTTTAGCTCCTACGAGCAGTACTTC
V: TRBV13
D: -
size: -
length: 15
J: TRBJ2-7

CDR3: CASSWAGSSYEQYF
DNA: TGTGCCAGCAGTTGGGCGGGGAGCTCCTACGAGCAGTACTTC
V: TRBV6-5
D: -
size: -
length: 14
J: TRBJ2-7

CDR3: CASSDVKETQYF
DNA: TGTGCCAGCAGTGATGTAAAGGAGACCCAGTACTTC
V: TRBV25-1
D: -
size: -
length: 12
J: TRBJ2-5

CDR3: CASSNDGQGETQYF
DNA: TGTGCCAGCAGTAACGACGGTCAGGGAGAGACCCAGTACTTC
V: TRBV2
D: -
size: -
length: 14
J: TRBJ2-5

CDR3: CASSMGDRDSPLHF
DNA: TGTGCCAGTAGTATGGGGGACAGAGATTCACCCCTCCACTTT
V: TRBV19
D: TRBD1
size: -
length: 14
J: TRBJ1-6

CDR3: CASSSSGRGRNEQYF
DNA: TGTGCCAGCAGTTCTAGCGGGAGAGGTAGAAACGAGCAGTACTTC
V: TRBV6-6
D: TRBD2
size: -
length: 15
J: TRBJ2-7

CDR3: CASSGAGMNTEAFF
DNA: TGTGCCAGCAGTGGAGCGGGGATGAACACTGAAGCTTTCTTT
V: TRBV2
D: -
size: few
length: 14
J: TRBJ1-1

CDR3: CASSFLRTDNTEAFF
DNA: TGCGCCAGCAGCTTCCTTAGGACAGACAACACTGAAGCTTTCTTT
V: TRBV5-1
D: -
size: few
length: 15
J: TRBJ1-1

CDR3: CASSYVDRGTGELFF
DNA: TGCGCCAGCAGCTACGTGGACAGGGGAACCGGGGAGCTGTTTTTT
V: TRBV5-1
D: TRBD1
size: medium-sized
length: 15
J: TRBJ2-2

CDR3: CASSQTGSQETQYF
DNA: TGCGCCAGCAGCCAGACGGGATCGCAAGAGACCCAGTACTTC
V: TRBV5-1
D: -
size: -
length: 14
J: TRBJ2-5

CDR3: CASSQVDKGGSGYGYTF
DNA: TGCGCCAGCAGCCAAGTCGATAAGGGGGGAAGTGGGTATGGCTACACCTTC
V: TRBV4-3
D: -
size: -
length: 17
J: TRBJ1-2

CDR3: CASSRGSGIQDTQYF
DNA: TGTGCTAGCAGCCGAGGATCGGGGATTCAGGATACGCAGTATTTT
V: TRBV7-7
D: -
size: -
length: 15
J: TRBJ2-3

CDR3: CASSLGILTGGIEAFF
DNA: TGTGCCAGCAGCTTAGGGATACTGACAGGGGGAATAGAAGCTTTCTTT
V: TRBV7-6
D: TRBD1
size: once
length: 16
J: TRBJ1-1

CDR3: CASSGTGTGPYEQYF
DNA: TGTGCCAGCAGTGGAACCGGGACTGGACCCTACGAGCAGTACTTC
V: TRBV25-1
D: -
size: few
length: 15
J: TRBJ2-7

CDR3: CASSHSGLTYEQYF
DNA: TGTGCCAGCAGCCATAGCGGACTCACCTACGAGCAGTACTTC
V: TRBV5-4
D: -
size: -
length: 14
J: TRBJ2-7

CDR3: CASSLGISGVRQYF
DNA: TGTGCCAGCAGCTTGGGGATTAGCGGGGTGAGGCAGTACTTC
V: TRBV5-8
D: TRBD2
size: -
length: 14
J: TRBJ2-7

CDR3: CASSSSTSSWETQYF
DNA: TGTGCCAGCAGCTCGAGTACTAGTTCGTGGGAGACCCAGTACTTC
V: TRBV7-3
D: -
size: -
length: 15
J: TRBJ2-5

CDR3: CASSLGLRATEAFF
DNA: TGTGCCAGCAGCTTAGGATTGCGGGCGACTGAAGCTTTCTTT
V: TRBV7-8
D: -
size: -
length: 14
J: TRBJ1-1

CDR3: CASSTRDRGPGMAEAFF
DNA: TGCGCCAGCAGCACGAGGGACAGGGGTCCCGGAATGGCTGAAGCTTTCTTT
V: TRBV5-1
D: TRBD1
size: -
length: 17
J: TRBJ1-1

CDR3: CASSLLGRESNQPQHF
DNA: TGTGCCAGCAGCTTATTGGGCAGGGAGAGCAATCAGCCCCAGCATTTT
V: TRBV7-2
D: -
size: -
length: 16
J: TRBJ1-5

CDR3: CASSVSLAETLYNEQFF
DNA: TGCGCCAGCAGCGTTTCACTAGCGGAGACACTCTACAATGAGCAGTTCTTC
V: TRBV5-1
D: TRBD2
size: -
length: 17
J: TRBJ2-1

CDR3: CASQKWGNGETQYF
DNA: TGTGCCAGCCAAAAATGGGGTAATGGAGAGACCCAGTACTTC
V: TRBV27
D: -
size: -
length: 14
J: TRBJ2-5

CDR3: CASSLALYSDTQYF
DNA: TGTGCCAGCAGCTTGGCTCTATATTCGGATACGCAGTATTTT
V: TRBV5-6
D: -
size: -
length: 14
J: TRBJ2-3

CDR3: CASSHGGASSGANVLTF
DNA: TGTGCCAGCAGCCACGGGGGGGCCAGCTCTGGGGCCAACGTCCTGACTTTC
V: TRBV7-3
D: TRBD2
size: -
length: 17
J: TRBJ2-6

CDR3: CASSHLGSSGDTYEQYF
DNA: TGCGCCAGCAGCCACTTAGGTTCAAGCGGGGACACCTACGAGCAGTACTTC
V: TRBV5-1
D: -
size: -
length: 17
J: TRBJ2-7

CDR3: CASSLRQGARGYTF
DNA: TGTGCCAGCAGTTTAAGGCAGGGGGCTCGTGGCTACACCTTC
V: TRBV28
D: TRBD1
size: -
length: 14
J: TRBJ1-2

CDR3: CASSVGFNQPQHF
DNA: TGTGCCAGCAGCGTAGGTTTCAATCAGCCCCAGCATTTT
V: TRBV9
D: -
size: -
length: 13
J: TRBJ1-5

CDR3: CASSPGPEWANYGYTF
DNA: TGTGCCAGCAGCCCCGGGCCAGAGTGGGCTAACTATGGCTACACCTTC
V: TRBV6-4
D: -
size: -
length: 16
J: TRBJ1-2

CDR3: CASSLPSSSGYTF
DNA: TGTGCCAGCAGCCTCCCGAGCAGCTCTGGCTACACCTTC
V: TRBV4-2
D: -
size: -
length: 13
J: TRBJ1-2

CDR3: CASSPPGDRETSPLHF
DNA: TGTGCCAGCTCACCACCAGGGGACAGGGAGACCTCACCCCTCCACTTT
V: TRBV18
D: TRBD1
size: large
length: 16
J: TRBJ1-6

CDR3: CASSYRELQPQHF
DNA: TGTGCCAGCAGTTACCGGGAGCTTCAGCCCCAGCATTTT
V: TRBV6-5
D: -
size: -
length: 13
J: TRBJ1-5

CDR3: CASSSGLAGGVSTDTQYF
DNA: TGTGCCAGCAGCTCCGGACTAGCGGGGGGCGTAAGCACAGATACGCAGTATTTT
V: TRBV11-2
D: TRBD2
size: -
length: 18
J: TRBJ2-3

CDR3: CASSPSRGSGQETQYF
DNA: TGCGCCAGCAGCCCCTCGCGGGGGTCGGGGCAAGAGACCCAGTACTTC
V: TRBV5-1
D: TRBD2
size: -
length: 16
J: TRBJ2-5

CDR3: CASSSGTLGTGELFF
DNA: TGCGCCAGCAGCTCCGGGACTCTTGGAACCGGGGAGCTGTTTTTT
V: TRBV5-1
D: -
size: -
length: 15
J: TRBJ2-2

CDR3: CASSEFQVAYEQYF
DNA: TGTGCCAGCAGTGAATTCCAGGTTGCCTACGAGCAGTACTTC
V: TRBV25-1
D: -
size: few
length: 14
J: TRBJ2-7

CDR3: CASSLEKNTEAFF
DNA: TGTGCCAGCAGCTTAGAGAAGAACACTGAAGCTTTCTTT
V: TRBV13
D: -
size: once
length: 13
J: TRBJ1-1

CDR3: CASTWGREDWGNTGELFF
DNA: TGTGCCAGCACTTGGGGCAGGGAGGATTGGGGAAACACCGGGGAGCTGTTTTTT
V: TRBV25-1
D: -
size: -
length: 18
J: TRBJ2-2

CDR3: CASSLTQANTEAFF
DNA: TGTGCCAGCAGCTTAACCCAGGCGAACACTGAAGCTTTCTTT
V: TRBV11-1
D: -
size: -
length: 14
J: TRBJ1-1

CDR3: CASGRGSYNEQFF
DNA: TGTGCCAGCGGGAGGGGCTCCTACAATGAGCAGTTCTTC
V: TRBV7-9
D: TRBD2
size: -
length: 13
J: TRBJ2-1

CDR3: CASSWDFQETQYF
DNA: TGTGCCAGCAGTTGGGACTTCCAAGAGACCCAGTACTTC
V: TRBV6-5
D: -
size: -
length: 13
J: TRBJ2-5

CDR3: CASSRLGSKGNTIYF
DNA: TGCGCCAGCAGCCGCTTGGGGTCTAAGGGAAACACCATATATTTT
V: TRBV4-1
D: -
size: -
length: 15
J: TRBJ1-3

CDR3: CASSSTLAGGFAGTQYF
DNA: TGCGCCAGCAGCTCGACACTAGCGGGAGGATTCGCGGGTACGCAGTATTTT
V: TRBV5-1
D: TRBD2
size: -
length: 17
J: TRBJ2-3

CDR3: CASGLGDPSTDTQYF
DNA: TGCGCCAGCGGACTAGGGGACCCTAGCACAGATACGCAGTATTTT
V: TRBV5-1
D: TRBD2
size: -
length: 15
J: TRBJ2-3

CDR3: CASSSGGATNEKLFF
DNA: TGTGCCAGCAGCTCCGGCGGTGCAACTAATGAAAAACTGTTTTTT
V: TRBV9
D: -
size: -
length: 15
J: TRBJ1-4

CDR3: CASSSRLAGKNEQFF
DNA: TGTGCCAGCAGCTCCAGACTAGCGGGGAAGAATGAGCAGTTCTTC
V: TRBV7-9
D: TRBD2
size: -
length: 15
J: TRBJ2-1

CDR3: CASSVAVTDTQYF
DNA: TGTGCCAGCAGCGTAGCGGTCACAGATACGCAGTATTTT
V: TRBV9
D: -
size: -
length: 13
J: TRBJ2-3